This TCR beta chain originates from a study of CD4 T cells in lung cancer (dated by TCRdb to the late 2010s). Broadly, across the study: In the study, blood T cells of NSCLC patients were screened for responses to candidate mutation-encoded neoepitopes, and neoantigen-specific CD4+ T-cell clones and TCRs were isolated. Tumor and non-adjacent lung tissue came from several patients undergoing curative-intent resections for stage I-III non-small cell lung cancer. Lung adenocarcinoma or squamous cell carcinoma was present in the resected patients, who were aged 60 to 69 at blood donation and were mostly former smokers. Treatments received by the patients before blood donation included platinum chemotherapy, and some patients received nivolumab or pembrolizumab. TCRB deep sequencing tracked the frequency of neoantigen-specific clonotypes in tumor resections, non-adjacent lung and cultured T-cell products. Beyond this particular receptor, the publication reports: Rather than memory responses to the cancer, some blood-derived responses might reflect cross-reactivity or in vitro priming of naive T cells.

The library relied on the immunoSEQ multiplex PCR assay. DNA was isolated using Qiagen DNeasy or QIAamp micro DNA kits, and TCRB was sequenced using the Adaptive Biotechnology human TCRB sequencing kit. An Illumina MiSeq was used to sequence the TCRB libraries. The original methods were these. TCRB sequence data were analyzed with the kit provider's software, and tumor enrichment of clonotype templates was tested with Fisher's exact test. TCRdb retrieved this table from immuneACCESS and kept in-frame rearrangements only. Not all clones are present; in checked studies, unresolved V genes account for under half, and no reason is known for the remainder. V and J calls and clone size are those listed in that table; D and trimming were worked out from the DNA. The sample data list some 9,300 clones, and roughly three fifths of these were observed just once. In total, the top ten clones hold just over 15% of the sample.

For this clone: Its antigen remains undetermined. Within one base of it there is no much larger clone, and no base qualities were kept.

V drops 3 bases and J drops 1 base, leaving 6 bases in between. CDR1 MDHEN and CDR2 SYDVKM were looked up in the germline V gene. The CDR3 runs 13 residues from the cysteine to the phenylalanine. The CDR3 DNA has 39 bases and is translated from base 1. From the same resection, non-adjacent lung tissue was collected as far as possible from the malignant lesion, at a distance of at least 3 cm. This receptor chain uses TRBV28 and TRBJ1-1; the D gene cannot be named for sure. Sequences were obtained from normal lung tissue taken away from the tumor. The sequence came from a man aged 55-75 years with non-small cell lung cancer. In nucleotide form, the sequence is TGTGCCAGCAGTTTGGGCAAGAACACTGAAGCTTTCTTT. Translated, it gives CASSLGKNTEAFF.